Given below is one TCR beta chain in context. The data belong to a study of blood T cell repertoires in COVID-19. Background on the study: Donors in the United States, Italy and Spain gave samples during acute or convalescent COVID-19. T cells, B-cell-depleted T cells, or PBMCs provided the cDNA or gDNA that served as material.

Looked up from germline, CDR1 is SGHRS and CDR2 is YFSETQ. Between the trimmed V and J ends, which lost 4 bases and 9 bases, there was a span of 11 bases. The CDR3 is 12 residues long. Cohort assignment relied on participant-reported clinical history. TCRdb's copy holds only in-frame clones and misses some; the assay was immunoSEQ multiplex PCR. The data hold around 250,000 clones, with 70% to 90% observed a single time. Source material: PBMCs or T cells enriched from blood (not recorded which). This sequence joins TRBV5-1 and TRBJ1-3; D remains unclear. The receptor's source is a woman between 45 and 65 years old who had recovered from COVID-19. CDR3 sequence reads: CASSASEGTIYF. The CDR3 region has the DNA TGCGCCAGCAGCGCTTCTGAGGGCACCATATATTTT.